One and the same sample provided the 32 T cell receptor beta chains below, sequenced in a study of monozygotic twins with inflammatory bowel disease. Reprocessing the 5' RACE reads, TCRdb reports a single entry for every CDR3 protein and omits DNA. The sample includes roughly 160,000 distinct CDR3 sequences. Sequencing was performed on blood. These receptors originate from a human donor with ulcerative colitis or Crohn's disease, or a healthy co-twin of an affected twin (not recorded which).

This rearrangement joins TRBV7-9 to TRBJ1-1; the D gene TCRdb calls, TRBD1, cannot be checked with no DNA. Germline CDR1 reads SEHNR; CDR2 reads FQNEAQ (reference sequence). This CDR3 has 17 amino acids. The CDR3 protein is CASSLGGVTGFYTEAFF.

This rearrangement joins TRBV7-6 to TRBJ1-5. This CDR3 contains 12 residues. The germline V gene has CDR1 SGHVS and CDR2 FNYEAQ. CDR3 sequence: CASSTVGQPQHF.

J is TRBJ2-7 and V is TRBV5-5; TCRdb indicates TRBD1, and absent DNA this call remains unverified. CDR3 size: 18 residues. Germline loops: CDR1 SGHKS, CDR2 YYEKEE (reference sequence). This CDR3 reads CASSFGQGTVKAGYEQYF.

The V gene is TRBV3-1, the J gene TRBJ2-2; the TRBD2 assignment by TCRdb is unverifiable without DNA. Germline-derived CDR1 and CDR2 are LGHDT and YNNKEL (reference sequence). There are 15 residues in the CDR3. Here the CDR3 reads CASSSLAERVGELFF.

This chain links TRBV19 with TRBJ2-7; TCRdb proposes TRBD1, but this gene call is untestable without DNA. Germline loops: CDR1 LNHDA, CDR2 SQIVND (reference sequence). The CDR3 has 14 residues. This CDR3 is CASSIGVGDYEQYF.

V usage is TRBV20-1 and J usage is TRBJ2-5; TCRdb outputs TRBD2, but without DNA this stays unchecked. CDR3 length equals 11 residues. Germline CDR1 DFQATT, CDR2 SNEGSKA (reference sequence). CDR3: CSGTSVETQYF.

This chain links TRBV12-3 or TRBV12-4 with TRBJ2-2; the D call of TRBD1 rests on TCRdb alone, since no DNA is present to check it. This CDR3 comprises 14 residues. CDR3 amino acids: CASRRGQSTGELFF.

The chain uses TRBV7-2 and TRBJ2-3; the TCRdb call, TRBD1, lacks DNA for checking. The germline gives CDR1 SGHTA, CDR2 FQGNSA. This CDR3 spans 13 amino acids. The CDR3 loop reads CASSTPPGDTQYF.

This chain links TRBV4-1 with TRBJ2-1; checking the TCRdb D call of TRBD2 is not possible without DNA. Germline CDR1 is MGHRA and CDR2 is YSYEKL. This CDR3 comprises 14 residues. The CDR3 is CASSQDGRGNEQFF.

This sequence joins TRBV7-2 and TRBJ2-7; TCRdb outputs TRBD1, but without DNA this stays unchecked. Per germline, CDR1 SGHTA and CDR2 FQGNSA. This CDR3 is built from 13 residues. The CDR3 is CASSLDRNYEQYF. Supplemented by reference TRBV7-2 and TRBJ2-7, the full variable domain reads GAGVSQSPSNKVTEKGKDVELRCDPISGHTALYWYRQSLGQGLEFLIYFQGNSAPDKSGLPSDRFSAERTGGSVSTLTIQRTQQEDSAVYLCASSLDRNYEQYFGPGTRLTVT.

This chain uses TRBV5-1 with TRBJ2-1. The CDR3 length is 13 residues. The germline CDR1 and CDR2 sequences are SGHRS and YFSETQ. CDR3 amino acids: CASSLETHNEQFF.

J is TRBJ1-1 and V is TRBV15. The CDR3 spans 15 residues. The germline gives CDR1 LNHNV, CDR2 YYDKDF (reference sequence). The CDR3 sequence: CATSRGLGVDTEAFF.

This chain joins TRBV7-2 and TRBJ1-2. Germline V gene sequence: CDR1 SGHTA, CDR2 FQGNSA. There are 16 residues in the CDR3. The CDR3 sequence is CASSFNQARRGYGYTF.

This chain links TRBV13 with TRBJ1-1; TCRdb lists TRBD1, though no DNA is available to test this call. The CDR3 has 14 amino acids. Germline values: CDR1 PRHDT, CDR2 FYEKMQ (reference sequence). The CDR3 sequence is CASSSPGPLAEAFF. Filled out from reference TRBV13 and TRBJ1-1, the complete variable domain reads AAGVIQSPRHLIKEKRETATLKCYPIPRHDTVYWYQQGPGQDPQFLISFYEKMQSDKGSIPDRFSAQQFSDYHSELNMSSLELGDSALYFCASSSPGPLAEAFFGQGTRLTVV.

This rearrangement joins TRBV28 to TRBJ2-2; no DNA is available, so the TRBD1 call from TCRdb remains unchecked. Germline CDR1 reads MDHEN; CDR2 reads SYDVKM. There are 19 residues in the CDR3. CDR3 sequence reads: CASTPILGRAKSPTGELFF.

The chain employs TRBV20-1 and TRBJ2-3; the D call from TCRdb, TRBD1, cannot be confirmed without DNA. CDR1 is DFQATT and CDR2 is SNEGSKA in the germline V gene (reference sequence). This CDR3 spans 17 amino acids. CDR3 protein: CSARDLSPGVGGDTQYF.

The chain joins TRBV20-1 to TRBJ1-5. CDR1 and CDR2 (germline): DFQATT, SNEGSKA (reference sequence). The CDR3 runs 14 residues. CDR3 in amino acids: CSARDSGNSGPQHF.

The chain combines TRBV5-6 with TRBJ2-1; TCRdb names TRBD2, which stays unverified in the absence of DNA. Germline CDR1 is SGHDT and CDR2 is YYEEEE. The CDR3 has 16 residues. The CDR3 region is CASSRDLLSSYNEQFF.

The J gene is TRBJ1-5, the V gene TRBV12-3 or TRBV12-4; the TCRdb call, TRBD1, lacks DNA for checking. This CDR3 is 14 amino acids long. CDR3 in amino acids: CATGQTGGFQPQHF.

The CDR3 protein is CASSPAALGTEAFF. This sequence joins TRBV25-1 and TRBJ1-1; there is no DNA to check the TCRdb D call of TRBD1. This CDR3 comprises 14 residues. In germline, CDR1 is MGHDK, CDR2 SYGVNS.

This chain uses TRBV25-1 with TRBJ2-1; the D call of TRBD2 rests on TCRdb alone, since no DNA is present to check it. CDR3 length equals 16 residues. Germline V gives CDR1 MGHDK, CDR2 SYGVNS. CDR3 region: CASSDIWSSGDNEQFF.

V usage is TRBV4-3 and J usage is TRBJ2-7; without DNA, the TCRdb call of TRBD1 cannot be checked. This CDR3 is built from 16 residues. Looked up from germline, CDR1 is LGHNA and CDR2 is YSLEER. CDR3 in amino acids: CASSQDRDGNYYEQYF.

The chain links TRBV7-9 to TRBJ2-1; TCRdb calls TRBD2, which cannot be checked without DNA. This CDR3 is 14 amino acids long. Germline CDR1 and CDR2: SEHNR and FQNEAQ (reference sequence). This chain's CDR3 is CASSFGGAADEQFF.

The chain carries TRBV5-1 and TRBJ2-7. The V gene's germline CDR1 is SGHRS and CDR2 YFSETQ. The CDR3 is 13 amino acids. CDR3 loop: CASSLTAFGEQYF.

The chain uses TRBV12-3 or TRBV12-4 and TRBJ2-2; no DNA is available, so the TRBD2 call from TCRdb remains unchecked. This CDR3 has 16 amino acids. This chain's CDR3 is CASSFGRGGFPGELFF.

The chain combines TRBV20-1 with TRBJ2-7. This CDR3 region has 13 residues. Germline CDR1 DFQATT, CDR2 SNEGSKA (reference sequence). The CDR3 region is CSADQLQSYEQYF.

The chain recombines TRBV20-1 with TRBJ2-7; TCRdb's D call of TRBD2 is untestable without DNA. The CDR3 length is 13 residues. Germline-derived CDR1 and CDR2 are DFQATT and SNEGSKA (reference sequence). The CDR3 region is CSATGTSDYEQYF.

The chain recombines TRBV9 with TRBJ2-3; TCRdb indicates TRBD1, and absent DNA this call remains unverified. Germline V gives CDR1 SGDLS, CDR2 YYNGEE. The CDR3 is 15 amino acids. The CDR3 region is CASSGGGEPPTTQYF.

This chain uses TRBV18 with TRBJ2-1; without DNA, the TCRdb call of TRBD2 cannot be checked. This CDR3 comprises 15 residues. Germline CDR1 reads KGHSH; CDR2 reads LQKENI. CDR3 loop: CASSQATPGLDEQFF.

This chain joins TRBV5-1 and TRBJ2-1; the TRBD1 assignment by TCRdb is unverifiable without DNA. The germline V gene encodes CDR1 SGHRS and CDR2 YFSETQ. The CDR3 has 14 residues. The CDR3 protein is CASSLGGRYNEQFF.

The chain has TRBV30 and TRBJ1-5; TCRdb calls TRBD1, which cannot be checked without DNA. CDR3 length equals 15 residues. The germline gives CDR1 GTSNPN, CDR2 SVGIG (reference sequence). CDR3 sequence reads: CASGGGARSNQPQHF.

The genes are TRBV27 and TRBJ1-2. CDR1 and CDR2 (germline): MNHEY, SMNVEV (reference sequence). The CDR3 has 14 amino acids. CDR3 region: CASSSHLNLGGYTF.